These 9 T cell receptor beta chains came from one sample sequenced in a study of cytomegalovirus exposure and HLA in healthy donors. PCR involved 60 Vbeta and 13 Jbeta primers. Here immunoSEQ multiplex PCR was the method, and the copy in TCRdb shows in-frame clones only, minus some. Among some 200,000 clones listed, more than 60% were seen once. Sample: PBMCs. These receptor sequences come from an older woman in good health and CMV-seropositive.

This CDR3 is CASSSNYQETQYF. DNA for the CDR3: TGTGCCAGCAGTTCTAATTACCAAGAGACCCAGTACTTC. J is TRBJ2-5 and V is TRBV7-2; D remains ambiguous. The CDR3 is 13 amino acids. Between the trimmed V and J ends, which lost 6 bases and 0 bases, there was a span of 8 bases. Germline-derived CDR1 and CDR2 are SGHTA and FQGNSA.

The chain recombines TRBV4-1 with TRBJ2-2; tentative D call: TRBD2 (6 bases). The ends were cut back, 2 bases at V and 2 bases at J, with 15 bases in the middle. Germline V gives CDR1 MGHRA, CDR2 YSYEKL. The CDR3 spans 17 residues. In DNA, the CDR3 is TGCGCCAGCAGCCAATTACTAGCCTCAATTAACACCGGGGAGCTGTTTTTT. Amino acids: CASSQLLASINTGELFF.

The count of this clone is one. The chain couples TRBV11-2 to TRBJ2-5; maybe TRBD1 (5 bases). Matching the DNA end better, TRBJ2-7 makes the J call doubtful. The CDR3 is 15 residues long. The germline V gene has CDR1 SGHAT and CDR2 FQNNGV. CDR3 region: CASSLEGVSRFEQYF. The CDR3 DNA reads as TGTGCCAGCAGCTTAGAAGGGGTTTCTCGCTTCGAGCAGTACTTC.

The CDR3 sequence is CASSPRTSGQETQYF. Written as DNA, the CDR3 is TGTGCCAGCAGCCCCCGGACTAGCGGCCAAGAGACCCAGTACTTC. The chain links TRBV9 to TRBJ2-5, with 10 bases identical to TRBD2. Germline assignment: CDR1 SGDLS and CDR2 YYNGEE. This CDR3 is 15 amino acids long. With 4 bases clipped from V and 1 base from J, the junction kept 4 bases outside the gene matches. The entire variable domain, with the rest obtained from reference TRBV9 and TRBJ2-5, is as follows: DSGVTQTPKHLITATGQRVTLRCSPRSGDLSVYWYQQSLDQGLQFLIQYYNGEERAKGNILERFSAQQFPDLHSELNLSSLELGDSALYFCASSPRTSGQETQYFGPGTRLLVL.

The rearrangement links TRBV7-7 to TRBJ2-3, with D unresolved. V shed 3 bases and J shed 0 bases, with 10 bases lying between them. The CDR3 contains 15 residues. Germline V gene data show CDR1 as SSHAT and CDR2 as FNYEAQ (reference sequence). CDR3 sequence reads: CASSLSVPSTDTQYF. The CDR3 DNA sequence: TGTGCCAGCAGCTTGAGCGTTCCTAGCACAGATACGCAGTATTTT.

The rearrangement joins TRBV28 to TRBJ1-1; 9 nucleotides line up with TRBD1. The CDR3 has 14 amino acids. J lost 5 bases, V lost 5 bases, and 6 bases had no gene match. Germline loops: CDR1 MDHEN, CDR2 SYDVKM. The CDR3 loop is CASSKTGGYTEAFF. As DNA, the CDR3 is TGTGCCAGCAGTAAGACAGGGGGATATACTGAAGCTTTCTTT.

The CDR3 protein is CATSSHRGETQYF. The CDR3 DNA sequence: TGTGCCACCAGCAGCCACAGGGGAGAGACCCAGTACTTC. V gene TRBV15 combines with J gene TRBJ2-5, with TRBD1 matching 7 bases. CDR1 is LNHNV and CDR2 is YYDKDF in the germline V gene (reference sequence). With 3 bases clipped from V and 4 bases from J, the junction kept 2 bases outside the gene matches. The CDR3 covers 13 residues.

This clone was counted only a few times. J is TRBJ1-6 and V is TRBV4-3; D gene uncertain. CDR3 size: 17 residues. V dropped 0 bases and J dropped 14 bases, with 23 bases sitting between them. Looked up from germline, CDR1 is LGHNA and CDR2 is YSLEER. The CDR3: CASSQDLSGLPFSALHF. The CDR3, as DNA: TGCGCCAGCAGCCAAGATCTAAGCGGGCTACCCTTTTCGGCCCTCCACTTT.

The J gene is TRBJ2-2, the V gene TRBV6-4; 7 bases match TRBD1. This CDR3 has 16 amino acids. The germline CDR1 and CDR2 sequences are MRHNA and SNTAGT. Trimming at V came to 4 bases and at J to 1 base, leaving 6 bases not matched to a gene. In nucleotides, the CDR3 is TGTGCCAGCAGTGTATCCGGGACAGTGAACACCGGGGAGCTGTTTTTT. This translates into CASSVSGTVNTGELFF.